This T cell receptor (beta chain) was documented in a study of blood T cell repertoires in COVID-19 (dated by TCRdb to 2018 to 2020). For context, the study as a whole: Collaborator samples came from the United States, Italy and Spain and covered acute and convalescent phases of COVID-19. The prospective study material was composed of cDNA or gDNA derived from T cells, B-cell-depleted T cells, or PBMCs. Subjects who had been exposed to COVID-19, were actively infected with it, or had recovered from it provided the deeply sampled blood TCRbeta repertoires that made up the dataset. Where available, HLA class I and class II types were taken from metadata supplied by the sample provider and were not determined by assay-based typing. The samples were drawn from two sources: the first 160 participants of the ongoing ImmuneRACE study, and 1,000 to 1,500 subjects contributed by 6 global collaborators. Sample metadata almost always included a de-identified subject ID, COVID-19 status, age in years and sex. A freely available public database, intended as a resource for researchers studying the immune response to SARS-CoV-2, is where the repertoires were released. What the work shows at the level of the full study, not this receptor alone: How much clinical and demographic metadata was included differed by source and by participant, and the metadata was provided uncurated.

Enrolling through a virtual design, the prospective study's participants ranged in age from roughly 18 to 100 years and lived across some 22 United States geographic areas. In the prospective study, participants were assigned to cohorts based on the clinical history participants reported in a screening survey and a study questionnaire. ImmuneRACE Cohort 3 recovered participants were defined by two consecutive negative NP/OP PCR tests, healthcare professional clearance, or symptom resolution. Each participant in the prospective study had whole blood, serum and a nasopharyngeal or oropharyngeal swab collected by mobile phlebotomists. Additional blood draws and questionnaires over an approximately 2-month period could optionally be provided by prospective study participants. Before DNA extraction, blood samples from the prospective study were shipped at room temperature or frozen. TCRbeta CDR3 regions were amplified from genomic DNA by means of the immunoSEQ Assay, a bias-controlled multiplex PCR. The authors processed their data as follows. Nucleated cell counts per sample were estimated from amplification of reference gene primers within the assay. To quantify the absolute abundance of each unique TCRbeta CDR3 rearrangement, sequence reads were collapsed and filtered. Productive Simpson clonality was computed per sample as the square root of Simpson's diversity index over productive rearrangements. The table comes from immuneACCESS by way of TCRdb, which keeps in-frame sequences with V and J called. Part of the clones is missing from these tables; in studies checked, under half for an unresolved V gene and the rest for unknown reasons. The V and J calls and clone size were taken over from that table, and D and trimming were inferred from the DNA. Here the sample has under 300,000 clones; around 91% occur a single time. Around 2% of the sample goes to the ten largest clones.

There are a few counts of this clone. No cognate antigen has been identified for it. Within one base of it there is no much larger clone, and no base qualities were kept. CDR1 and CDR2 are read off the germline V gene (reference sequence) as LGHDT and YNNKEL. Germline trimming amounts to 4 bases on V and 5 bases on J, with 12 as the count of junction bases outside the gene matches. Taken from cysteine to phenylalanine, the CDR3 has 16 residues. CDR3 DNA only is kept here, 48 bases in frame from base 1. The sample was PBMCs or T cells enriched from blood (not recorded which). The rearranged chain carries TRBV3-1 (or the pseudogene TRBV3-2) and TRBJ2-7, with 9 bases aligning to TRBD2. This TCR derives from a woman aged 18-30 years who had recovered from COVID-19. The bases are TGTGCCAGCAGCCCTCCCCCGGTAGCGGGGGTCAACGAGCAGTACTTC. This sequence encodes CASSPPPVAGVNEQYF.